The 26 T cell receptor beta chains given below trace back to one sample, sequenced in a study of metastatic and nonmetastatic thyroid tumors. TCRdb reanalyzed the PCR reads with MiXCR. The repertoire holds some 25,000 clones, with roughly 21% as singletons. No treatment of any kind had been given to any patient before thyroid surgery. Sequences were obtained from blood. All receptors come from a male donor with papillary thyroid cancer or a benign thyroid nodule (not recorded which). Some clones in this sample may be carry-over from other donors' samples.

This clone was observed at least ten times. The chain recombines TRBV28 with TRBJ1-5; a weak D match, TRBD1 (5 bases). V gave up 6 bases and J gave up 2 bases, with 17 bases separating them. The germline V gene encodes CDR1 MDHEN and CDR2 SYDVKM. There are 16 residues in the CDR3. In DNA form, the CDR3 reads TGTGCCAGCAGCACCCCGCGGGGCGCGGGCAATCAGCCCCAGCATTTT. It codes for CASSTPRGAGNQPQHF.

This clone was seen many times. This chain links TRBV7-3 with TRBJ2-3; D may be TRBD1 (5 bases). Between the trimmed V and J ends, which lost 5 bases and 2 bases, there was a span of 14 bases. CDR1 SGHTA and CDR2 FQGTGA come from the germline V gene. CDR3 length equals 15 residues. Here the CDR3 DNA reads TGTGCCAGCAGCCAGCAGGGTGGGTACACAGATACGCAGTATTTT. It encodes CASSQQGGYTDTQYF.

In this sample, this clone turned up a few times. One end of the junction varies from germline; a read error may be responsible. The rearrangement joins TRBV2 to TRBJ1-2; D is undetermined. This CDR3 is 15 amino acids long. Looked up from germline, CDR1 is SNHLY and CDR2 is FYNNEI. CDR3 loop: CASSAAVSGYYCYTF. CDR3 sequence (DNA): TGTGCCAGCAGTGCCGCGGTCTCGGGATACTATTGCTACACCTTC.

This clone showed up many times. V gene TRBV18 combines with J gene TRBJ1-1; D not resolved. CDR1 is KGHSH, CDR2 LQKENI, per germline. CDR3 length: 13 residues. Trimming cost V 0 bases and J 2 bases, with 4 bases left between them. The CDR3 nucleotides are TGTGCCAGCTCACCACCGGGCAACACTGAAGCTTTCTTT. Translated, it gives CASSPPGNTEAFF.

This clone has ten or more counts. This chain uses TRBV6-5 with TRBJ2-1, with 12 bases that match TRBD2. The V and J ends lost 8 bases and 2 bases, in that order; junction bases with no gene match: 10. The CDR3 is 17 amino acids. Germline CDR1 MNHEY, CDR2 SVGAGI. CDR3 protein: CASSLTSGRSPYNEQFF. The CDR3 region has the DNA TGTGCCAGCTCTCTGACTAGCGGGAGATCCCCCTACAATGAGCAGTTCTTC.

In its sample, this clone was seen a few times. This may be a read error, as it is one base from a much larger clone. Other DNA sequences in the same sample also yield this CDR3. V usage is TRBV7-9 and J usage is TRBJ2-4; 7 bases line up with TRBD2. V was pared by 0 bases and J by 6 bases, with 8 bases of the junction left unmatched. This CDR3 is 16 amino acids long. The germline CDR1 and CDR2 sequences are SEHNR and FQNEAQ (reference sequence). The CDR3: CASSLAREGRGNIQYF. CDR3 nucleotide sequence: TGTGCCAGCAGCTTAGCGAGGGAGGGCCGGGGAAACATTCAGTACTTC.

By sample fraction, this clone is medium-sized (0.01 to 0.1%). The V call is TRBV4-1, the J call TRBJ1-1; D unresolved. The CDR3 has 14 amino acids. CDR1 is MGHRA, CDR2 YSYEKL, per germline. The V end lost 1 base, the J end lost 3 bases, and 9 bases lay between the germline ends. This chain's CDR3 is CASSQGVAYTEAFF. CDR3 nucleotide sequence: TGCGCCAGCAGCCAAGGGGTTGCGTACACTGAAGCTTTCTTT.

This clone occurred a few times. This chain joins TRBV10-1 and TRBJ2-2; D might be TRBD2 (5 bases). Germline CDR1 and CDR2: WNHNN and SYGVQD (reference sequence). CDR3 size: 13 residues. Trimming shortened V by 2 bases and J by 7 bases, and 8 bases separated the two germline ends. CDR3 region: CASSERDIGELFF. The CDR3 nucleotides read TGCGCCAGCAGTGAGCGGGATATCGGGGAGCTGTTTTTT.

The table lists this clone with a few counts. The chain combines TRBV2 with TRBJ2-3; possibly TRBD2 for D (5 bases). V lost 4 bases and J 2 bases, leaving 13 bases between the germline ends. CDR1 SNHLY and CDR2 FYNNEI come from the germline V gene. There are 15 residues in the CDR3. The CDR3 is CASSGGLDLTDTQYF. CDR3 DNA: TGTGCCAGCAGTGGCGGGTTGGACCTCACAGATACGCAGTATTTT.

The table lists this clone with many counts. The chain uses TRBV6-8 and TRBJ1-5; D unclear. The V end was cut by 8 bases, the J end by 4 bases, with 18 bases between. The length of the CDR3 is 15 residues. Germline V gene lookup returns CDR1 MNHGY and CDR2 SAAAGT. The CDR3 protein is CASRISRERNQPQHF. The CDR3 DNA reads as TGTGCCAGCCGCATATCTAGGGAGAGAAATCAGCCCCAGCATTTT.

This clone was counted only a few times. J is TRBJ2-1 and V is TRBV6-1, with D possibly TRBD2 on 6 matching bases. The CDR3 is 11 amino acids. The ends were cut back, 10 bases at V and 5 bases at J, with 9 bases in the middle. CDR1 and CDR2 from the germline V gene are MNHNS and SASEGT. The CDR3 DNA sequence: TGTGCCAACAGGAGGGACAATGAGCAGTTCTTC. It encodes CANRRDNEQFF.

The sample holds many counts of this clone. The DNA for the CDR3 is TGTGCCATTGGAACCTCCTACAATGAGCAGTTCTTC. Translation: CAIGTSYNEQFF. The rearrangement joins TRBV6-1 to TRBJ2-1; D is unresolved. Trimming removed 10 bases from V and 0 bases from J, with 7 bases in between. Germline CDR1 reads MNHNS; CDR2 reads SASEGT. The CDR3 consists of 12 residues.

The chain uses TRBV20-1 and TRBJ2-5, with D perhaps TRBD1 (6 bases). Germline CDR1 reads DFQATT; CDR2 reads SNEGSKA (reference sequence). The CDR3 sequence is 11 residues long. The CDR3 DNA is TGCAGCGGGGACACGGAAGAGACCCAGTACTTC. It yields the protein CSGDTEETQYF.

This clone was seen at least ten times. This rearrangement joins TRBV20-1 to TRBJ2-1, with D uncertain. Germline CDR1 is DFQATT and CDR2 is SNEGSKA (reference sequence). The CDR3 runs to 11 residues. V lost 0 bases to trimming and J lost 9 bases, with 6 bases between them. CDR3 protein: CSARDPTEQFF. CDR3 coding DNA: TGCAGTGCTAGAGATCCTACTGAGCAGTTCTTC.

The CDR3 DNA reads as TGCAGTGCTCCTAGGAGTGTGGTTTACAATGAGCAGTTCTTC. Protein product: CSAPRSVVYNEQFF. This chain joins TRBV20-1 and TRBJ2-1, with D unclear. CDR3 length: 14 residues. Trimming pared 5 bases from V and 4 bases from J, leaving 15 bases between. Per germline, CDR1 DFQATT and CDR2 SNEGSKA (reference sequence).

In its sample, this clone was seen many times. This CDR3 reads CASSSAGGWDEQFF. DNA of the CDR3: TGTGCCAGCAGCTCAGCAGGGGGCTGGGATGAGCAGTTCTTC. The chain recombines TRBV5-6 with TRBJ2-1, with 8 bases matching TRBD1. CDR3 size: 14 residues. Losses at the gene ends were 3 bases for V and 8 bases for J; bases not matched to a gene: 7. The germline V gene encodes CDR1 SGHDT and CDR2 YYEEEE.

Judged by abundance, this clone is medium-sized. The V call is TRBV18, the J call TRBJ2-7; D gene uncertain. The CDR3 has 13 amino acids. Germline values: CDR1 KGHSH, CDR2 LQKENI. V dropped 5 bases and J dropped 3 bases, with 11 bases sitting between them. Here the CDR3 DNA reads TGTGCCAGCTCAGGCCTGTACCACTACGAGCAGTACTTC. Protein product: CASSGLYHYEQYF.

The chain links TRBV6-2 or TRBV6-3 to TRBJ1-1; D is uncertain. The germline V and J ends were trimmed by 6 bases and 2 bases, with 10 bases remaining between them. The CDR3 runs 13 residues. Germline loops: CDR1 MNHEY, CDR2 SVGEGT. CDR3 loop: CASSHKINTEAFF. CDR3 nucleotide sequence: TGTGCCAGCAGCCACAAGATAAACACTGAAGCTTTCTTT.

The V and J genes are TRBV30 and TRBJ2-5; TRBD2 matches 8 bases. Germline V gene lookup returns CDR1 GTSNPN and CDR2 SVGIG (reference sequence). Trimming removed 2 bases from V and 5 bases from J; junction bases left unmatched: 10. The CDR3 is made up of 15 amino acids. The CDR3 DNA is TGTGCCTGGAGTCTACTATCGGGAGGGCCTGAGACCCAGTACTTC. Its protein product is CAWSLLSGGPETQYF.

This clone has just one count. The gene calls are TRBV7-6 and TRBJ2-3; D gene uncertain. V was clipped by 3 bases and J by 0 bases, with 7 bases between them. This CDR3 has 14 amino acids. Looked up from germline, CDR1 is SGHVS and CDR2 is FNYEAQ. For the CDR3, the DNA is TGTGCCAGCAGCTTGTTGCTGAGCACAGATACGCAGTATTTT. Amino acids: CASSLLLSTDTQYF.

The chain carries TRBV11-3 and TRBJ2-2; D is undetermined. The V gene's germline CDR1 is SGHNT and CDR2 YENEEA. CDR3 length equals 16 residues. The V end was cut by 2 bases, the J end by 0 bases, with 10 bases between. Here the CDR3 reads CASSLSAGTNTGELFF. The CDR3 DNA follows: TGTGCCAGCAGCTTATCGGCAGGAACGAACACCGGGGAGCTGTTTTTT. The full variable domain, rest sourced from reference TRBV11-3 and TRBJ2-2, is EAGVVQSPRYKIIEKKQPVAFWCNPISGHNTLYWYLQNLGQGPELLIRYENEEAVDDSQLPKDRFSAERLKGVDSTLKIQPAELGDSAVYLCASSLSAGTNTGELFFGEGSRLTVL.

This clone was observed a few times. This rearrangement joins TRBV2 to TRBJ2-3; TRBD1 agrees at 9 bases. V dropped 6 bases and J dropped 12; count of bases not matched to a gene: 10. CDR1 and CDR2 from the germline V gene are SNHLY and FYNNEI. The CDR3 has 13 residues. The CDR3 DNA reads TGTGCCAGCAGGGGACAGGGTCAGGAGACCCAGTATTTT. This translates into CASRGQGQETQYF.

The chain is built from TRBV6-1 and TRBJ1-2; D is uncertain. The CDR3 spans 11 residues. CDR1 MNHNS and CDR2 SASEGT come from the germline V gene. V lost 3 bases, J lost 5 bases, and 4 bases lay in between. The CDR3 protein is CASSDSYGYTF. CDR3 DNA sequence: TGTGCCAGCAGTGACAGTTATGGCTACACCTTC.

CDR3 nucleotide sequence: TGCGCCAGCAGCCATGGGCCACGGACAGCCGCTCGAACAGATACGCAGTATTTT. Translating it yields CASSHGPRTAARTDTQYF. V gene TRBV4-1 combines with J gene TRBJ2-3; perhaps TRBD1 as D (6 bases). The CDR3 is 18 residues long. The germline gives CDR1 MGHRA, CDR2 YSYEKL. V lost 3 bases and J 3 bases, leaving 22 bases between the germline ends.

This clone has a count of ten or more. Different DNA sequences within this sample yield the same CDR3. J is TRBJ1-4 and V is TRBV15; 7 nucleotides match TRBD1. The germline CDR1 and CDR2 sequences are LNHNV and YYDKDF (reference sequence). This CDR3 is built from 15 residues. V shed 4 bases, J shed 7 bases, and the junction held 9 bases outside the gene matches. CDR3 nucleotide sequence: TGTGCCACCAGCACCCGGGACAGCGAAAGTGAAAAACTGTTTTTT. Encoded protein: CATSTRDSESEKLFF.

In its sample, this clone was seen a few times. This CDR3 fails to terminate in the conserved phenylalanine or tryptophan, so it likely reflects a read error. This chain joins TRBV6-2 or TRBV6-3 and TRBJ2-2, with no clear D. Germline-derived CDR1 and CDR2 are MNHEY and SVGEGT. The CDR3 loop spans 11 amino acids. V was shortened by 6 bases and J by 8 bases, with 7 bases between the two germline ends. CDR3 in amino acids: CASRARGELFS. In DNA, the CDR3 is TGTGCCAGCAGAGCGAGAGGGGAGCTGTTTTCT.